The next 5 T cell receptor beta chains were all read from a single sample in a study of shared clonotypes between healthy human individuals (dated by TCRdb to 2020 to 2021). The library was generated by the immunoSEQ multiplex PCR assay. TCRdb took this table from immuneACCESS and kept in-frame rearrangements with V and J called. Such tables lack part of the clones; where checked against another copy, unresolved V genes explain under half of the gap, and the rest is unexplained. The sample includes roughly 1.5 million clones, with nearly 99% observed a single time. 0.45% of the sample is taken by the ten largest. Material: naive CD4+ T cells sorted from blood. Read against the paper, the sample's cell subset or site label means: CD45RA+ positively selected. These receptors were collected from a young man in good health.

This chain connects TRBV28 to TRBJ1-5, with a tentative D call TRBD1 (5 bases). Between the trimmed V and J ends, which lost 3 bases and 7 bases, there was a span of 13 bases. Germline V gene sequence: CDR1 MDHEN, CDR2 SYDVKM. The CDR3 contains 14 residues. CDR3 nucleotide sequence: TGTGCCAGCAGTTTTCCAGGGTCCGGGCAGCCCCAGCATTTT. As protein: CASSFPGSGQPQHF.

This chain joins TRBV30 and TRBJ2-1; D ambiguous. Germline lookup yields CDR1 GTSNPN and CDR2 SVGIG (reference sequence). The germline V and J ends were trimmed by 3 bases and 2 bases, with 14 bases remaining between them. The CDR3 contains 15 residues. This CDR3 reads CAWRRVENPYNEQFF. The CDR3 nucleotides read TGTGCCTGGAGAAGGGTAGAGAATCCCTACAATGAGCAGTTCTTC. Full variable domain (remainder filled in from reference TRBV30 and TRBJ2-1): SQTIHQWPATLVQPVGSPLSLECTVEGTSNPNLYWYRQAAGRGLQLLFYSVGIGQISSEVPQNLSASRPQDRQFILSSKKLLLSDSGFYLCAWRRVENPYNEQFFGPGTRLTVL.

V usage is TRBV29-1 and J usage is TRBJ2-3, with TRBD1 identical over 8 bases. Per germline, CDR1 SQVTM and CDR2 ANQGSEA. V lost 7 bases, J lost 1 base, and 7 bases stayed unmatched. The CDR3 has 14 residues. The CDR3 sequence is CSALVDRGTDTQYF. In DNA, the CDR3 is TGCAGCGCCCTCGTGGACAGGGGCACAGATACGCAGTATTTT.

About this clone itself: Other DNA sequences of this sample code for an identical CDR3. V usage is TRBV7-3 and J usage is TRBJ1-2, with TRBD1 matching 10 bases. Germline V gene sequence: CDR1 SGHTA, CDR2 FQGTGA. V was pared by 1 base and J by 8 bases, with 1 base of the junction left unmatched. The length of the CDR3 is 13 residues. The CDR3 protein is CASSLRQGAGYTF. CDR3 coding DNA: TGTGCCAGCAGCTTAAGACAGGGGGCGGGCTACACCTTC.

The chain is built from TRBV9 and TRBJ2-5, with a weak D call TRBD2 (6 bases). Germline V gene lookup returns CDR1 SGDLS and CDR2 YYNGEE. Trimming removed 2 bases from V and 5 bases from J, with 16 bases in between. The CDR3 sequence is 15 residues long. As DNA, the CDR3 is TGTGCCAGCAGCGTCACGGGAGTTGGGGAGGAGACCCAGTACTTC. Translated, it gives CASSVTGVGEETQYF.